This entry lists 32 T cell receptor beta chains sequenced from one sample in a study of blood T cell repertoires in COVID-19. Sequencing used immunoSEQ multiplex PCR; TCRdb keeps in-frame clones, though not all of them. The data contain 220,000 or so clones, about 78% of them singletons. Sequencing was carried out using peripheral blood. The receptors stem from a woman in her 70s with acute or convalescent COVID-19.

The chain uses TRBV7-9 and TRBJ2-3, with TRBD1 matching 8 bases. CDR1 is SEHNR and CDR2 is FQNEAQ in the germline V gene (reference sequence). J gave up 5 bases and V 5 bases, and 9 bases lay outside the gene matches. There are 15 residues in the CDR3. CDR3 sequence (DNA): TGTGCCAGCAGCACCCCGACAGGGGCTAAAGATACGCAGTATTTT. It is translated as CASSTPTGAKDTQYF.

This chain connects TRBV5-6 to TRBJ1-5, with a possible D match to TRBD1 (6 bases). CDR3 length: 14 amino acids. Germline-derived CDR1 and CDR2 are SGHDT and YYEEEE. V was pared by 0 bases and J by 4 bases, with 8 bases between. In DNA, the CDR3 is TGTGCCAGCAGCTTGGCGGGACAAAATCAGCCCCAGCATTTT. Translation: CASSLAGQNQPQHF.

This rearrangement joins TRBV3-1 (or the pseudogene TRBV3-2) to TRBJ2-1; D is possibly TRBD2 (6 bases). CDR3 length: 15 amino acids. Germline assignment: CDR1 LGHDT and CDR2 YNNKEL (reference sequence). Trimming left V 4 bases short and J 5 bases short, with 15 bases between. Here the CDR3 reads CASSPILGGDNEQFF. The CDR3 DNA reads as TGTGCCAGCAGCCCCATTCTCGGGGGAGACAATGAGCAGTTCTTC.

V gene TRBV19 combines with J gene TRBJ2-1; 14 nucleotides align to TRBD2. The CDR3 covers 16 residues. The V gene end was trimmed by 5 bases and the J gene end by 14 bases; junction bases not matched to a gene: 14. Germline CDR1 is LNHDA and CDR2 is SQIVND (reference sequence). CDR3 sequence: CASSPPGTSGSPREFF. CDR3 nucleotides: TGTGCCAGTAGTCCCCCAGGGACTAGCGGGAGCCCCCGTGAGTTCTTC.

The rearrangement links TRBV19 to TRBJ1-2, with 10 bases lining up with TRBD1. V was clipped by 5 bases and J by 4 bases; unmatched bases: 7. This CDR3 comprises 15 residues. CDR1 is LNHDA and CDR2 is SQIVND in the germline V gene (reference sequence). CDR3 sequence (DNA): TGTGCCAGTAGTTTCCGGACAGGGGGTCTCTATGGCTACACCTTC. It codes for CASSFRTGGLYGYTF.

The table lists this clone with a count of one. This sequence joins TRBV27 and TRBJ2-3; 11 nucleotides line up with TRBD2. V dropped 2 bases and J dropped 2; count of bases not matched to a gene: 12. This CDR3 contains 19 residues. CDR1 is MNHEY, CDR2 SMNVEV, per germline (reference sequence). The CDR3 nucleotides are TGTGCCAGCAGTTTAGTGGGACTAGCGGACCATTACCCCACAGATACGCAGTATTTT. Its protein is CASSLVGLADHYPTDTQYF.

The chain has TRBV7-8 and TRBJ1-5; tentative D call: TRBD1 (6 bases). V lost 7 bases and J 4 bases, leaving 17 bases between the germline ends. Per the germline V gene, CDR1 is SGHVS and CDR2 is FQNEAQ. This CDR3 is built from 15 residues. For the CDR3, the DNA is TGTGCCAGCACCCCTAGAGGGGGGGGGAATCAGCCCCAGCATTTT. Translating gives CASTPRGGGNQPQHF.

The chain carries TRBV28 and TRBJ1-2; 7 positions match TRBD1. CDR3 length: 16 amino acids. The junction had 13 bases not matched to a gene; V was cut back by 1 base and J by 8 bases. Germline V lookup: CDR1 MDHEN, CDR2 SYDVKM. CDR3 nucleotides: TGTGCCAGCAGTTTATTTGGTCTGCAGGGGGGTCAAGGCTACACCTTC. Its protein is CASSLFGLQGGQGYTF.

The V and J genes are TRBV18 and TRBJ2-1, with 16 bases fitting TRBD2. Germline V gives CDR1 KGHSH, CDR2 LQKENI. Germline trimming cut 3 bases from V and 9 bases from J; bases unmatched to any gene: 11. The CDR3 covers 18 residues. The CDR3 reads CASSPPGLAGGRRLEQFF. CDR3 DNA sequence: TGTGCCAGCTCACCTCCGGGACTAGCGGGAGGGCGTCGCCTTGAGCAGTTCTTC.

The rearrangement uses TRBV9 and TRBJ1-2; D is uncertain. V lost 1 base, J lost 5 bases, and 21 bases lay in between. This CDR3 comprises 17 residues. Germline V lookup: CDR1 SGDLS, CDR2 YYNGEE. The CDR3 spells CASSVRESETGWYGYTF. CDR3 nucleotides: TGTGCCAGCAGCGTAAGGGAGTCCGAAACCGGGTGGTATGGCTACACCTTC.

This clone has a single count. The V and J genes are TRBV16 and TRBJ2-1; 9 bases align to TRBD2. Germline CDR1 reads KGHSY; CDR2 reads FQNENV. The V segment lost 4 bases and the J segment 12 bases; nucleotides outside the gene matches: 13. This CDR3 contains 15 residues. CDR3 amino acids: CASSPLLAGLPGQFF. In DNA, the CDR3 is TGTGCCAGCAGCCCACTACTAGCGGGCCTCCCCGGGCAGTTCTTC.

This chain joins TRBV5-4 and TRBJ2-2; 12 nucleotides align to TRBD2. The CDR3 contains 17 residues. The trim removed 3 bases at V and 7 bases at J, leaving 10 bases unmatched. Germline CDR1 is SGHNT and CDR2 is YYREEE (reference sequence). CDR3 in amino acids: CASSSPLAGGFDGELFF. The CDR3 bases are TGTGCCAGCAGCTCCCCCCTAGCGGGAGGGTTCGACGGGGAGCTGTTTTTT.

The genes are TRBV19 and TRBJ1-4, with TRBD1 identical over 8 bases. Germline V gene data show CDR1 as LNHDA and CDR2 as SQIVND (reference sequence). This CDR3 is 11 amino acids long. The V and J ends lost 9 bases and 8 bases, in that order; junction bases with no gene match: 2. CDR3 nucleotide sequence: TGTGCCAGCCACAGGGGGGAAAAACTGTTTTTT. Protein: CASHRGEKLFF.

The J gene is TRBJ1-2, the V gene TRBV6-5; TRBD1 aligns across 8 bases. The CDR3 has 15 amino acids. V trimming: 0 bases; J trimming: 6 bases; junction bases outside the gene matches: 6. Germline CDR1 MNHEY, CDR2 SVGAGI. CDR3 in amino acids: CASSYSGQVSNGYTF. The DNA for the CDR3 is TGTGCCAGCAGTTACTCGGGACAGGTTAGCAATGGCTACACCTTC.

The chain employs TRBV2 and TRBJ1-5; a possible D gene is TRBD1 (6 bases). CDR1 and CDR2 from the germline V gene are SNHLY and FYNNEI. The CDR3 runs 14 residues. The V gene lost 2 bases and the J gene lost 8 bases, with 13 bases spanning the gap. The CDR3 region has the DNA TGTGCCAGCAGTGAAAGGGGGGGTGGAAAGCCCCAGCATTTT. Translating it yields CASSERGGGKPQHF.

The CDR3 DNA sequence: TGTGCCAGCACCCCGGGGACTAGCGGGGAGCTGAGGAATGAGCAGTTCTTC. This translates into CASTPGTSGELRNEQFF. The chain is built from TRBV28 and TRBJ2-1; TRBD2 agrees at 13 bases. The CDR3 has 17 amino acids. CDR1 is MDHEN and CDR2 is SYDVKM in the germline V gene. Trimming at V came to 7 bases and at J to 7 bases, leaving 13 bases not matched to a gene.

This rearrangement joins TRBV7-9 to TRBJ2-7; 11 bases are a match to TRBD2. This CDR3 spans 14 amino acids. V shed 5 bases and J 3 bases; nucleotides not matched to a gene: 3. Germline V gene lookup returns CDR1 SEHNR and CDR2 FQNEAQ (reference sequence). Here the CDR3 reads CASSRGTSGYEQYF. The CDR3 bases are TGTGCCAGCAGCAGGGGGACTAGCGGCTACGAGCAGTACTTC.

CDR3 loop: CASSPDLGANYGYTF. The CDR3 DNA reads TGTGCCAGTAGCCCTGATCTAGGAGCTAACTATGGCTACACCTTC. The chain couples TRBV19 to TRBJ1-2; no definite D call. There are 15 residues in the CDR3. Germline V gene lookup returns CDR1 LNHDA and CDR2 SQIVND (reference sequence). Trimming removed 6 bases at V and 0 bases at J, with 14 bases between.

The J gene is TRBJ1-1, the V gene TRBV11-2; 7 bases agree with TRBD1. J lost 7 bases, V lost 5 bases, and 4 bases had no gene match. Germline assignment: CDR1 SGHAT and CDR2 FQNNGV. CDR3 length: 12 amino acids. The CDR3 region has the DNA TGTGCCAGCAGCATGGACAGGCTTGAAGCTTTCTTT. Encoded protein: CASSMDRLEAFF. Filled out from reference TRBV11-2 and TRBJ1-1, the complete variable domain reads EAGVAQSPRYKIIEKRQSVAFWCNPISGHATLYWYQQILGQGPKLLIQFQNNGVVDDSQLPKDRFSAERLKGVDSTLKIQPAKLEDSAVYLCASSMDRLEAFFGQGTRLTVV.

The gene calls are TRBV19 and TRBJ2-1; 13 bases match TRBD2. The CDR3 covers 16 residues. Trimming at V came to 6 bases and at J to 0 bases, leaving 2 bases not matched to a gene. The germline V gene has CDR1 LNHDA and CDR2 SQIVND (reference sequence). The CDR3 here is CASRWTSGGSYNEQFF. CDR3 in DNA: TGTGCCAGTAGATGGACTAGCGGGGGCTCCTACAATGAGCAGTTCTTC. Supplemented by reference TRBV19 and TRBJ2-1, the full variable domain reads DGGITQSPKYLFRKEGQNVTLSCEQNLNHDAMYWYRQDPGQGLRLIYYSQIVNDFQKGDIAEGYSVSREKKESFPLTVTSAQKNPTAFYLCASRWTSGGSYNEQFFGPGTRLTVL.

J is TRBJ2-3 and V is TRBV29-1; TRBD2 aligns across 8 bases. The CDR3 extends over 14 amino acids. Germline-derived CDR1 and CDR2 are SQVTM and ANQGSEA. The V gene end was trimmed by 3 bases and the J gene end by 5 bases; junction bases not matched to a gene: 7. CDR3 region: CSVEGTSRGDTQYF. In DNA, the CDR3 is TGCAGCGTTGAGGGGACTAGTAGGGGAGATACGCAGTATTTT.

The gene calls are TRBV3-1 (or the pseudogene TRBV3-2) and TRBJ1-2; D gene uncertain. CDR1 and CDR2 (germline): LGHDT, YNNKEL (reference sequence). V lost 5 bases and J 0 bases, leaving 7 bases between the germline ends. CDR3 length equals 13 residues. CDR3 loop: CASSSGTNYGYTF. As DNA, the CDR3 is TGTGCCAGCAGCTCGGGAACTAACTATGGCTACACCTTC.

The CDR3 region has the DNA TGTGCCAGCAGCTCCCCGCTCGGGGGGGGCAAGGACGAGCAGTACTTC. Translation gives CASSSPLGGGKDEQYF. The gene calls are TRBV13 and TRBJ2-7, with TRBD2 identical over 8 bases. There are 16 residues in the CDR3. V shed 4 bases, J shed 5 bases, and the junction held 13 bases outside the gene matches. CDR1 is PRHDT, CDR2 FYEKMQ, per germline (reference sequence).

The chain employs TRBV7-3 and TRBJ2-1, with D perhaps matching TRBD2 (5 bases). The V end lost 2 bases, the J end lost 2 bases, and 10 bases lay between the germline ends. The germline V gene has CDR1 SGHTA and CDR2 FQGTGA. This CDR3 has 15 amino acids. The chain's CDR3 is CASSLGGLAYNEQFF. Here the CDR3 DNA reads TGTGCCAGCAGCTTAGGCGGGTTAGCCTACAATGAGCAGTTCTTC.

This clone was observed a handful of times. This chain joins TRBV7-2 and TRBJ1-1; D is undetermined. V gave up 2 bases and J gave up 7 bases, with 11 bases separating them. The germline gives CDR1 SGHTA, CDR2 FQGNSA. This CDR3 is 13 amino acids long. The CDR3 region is CASSLMETDEAFF. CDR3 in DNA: TGTGCCAGCAGCTTAATGGAGACTGATGAAGCTTTCTTT.

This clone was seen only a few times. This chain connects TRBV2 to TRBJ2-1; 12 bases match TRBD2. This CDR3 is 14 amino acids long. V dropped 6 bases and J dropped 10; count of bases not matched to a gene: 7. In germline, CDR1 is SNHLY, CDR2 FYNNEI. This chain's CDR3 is CASSQTSGSREQFF. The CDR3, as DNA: TGTGCCAGCAGCCAGACTAGCGGGAGTCGGGAGCAGTTCTTC. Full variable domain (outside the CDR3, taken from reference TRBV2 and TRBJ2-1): EPEVTQTPSHQVTQMGQEVILRCVPISNHLYFYWYRQILGQKVEFLVSFYNNEISEKSEIFDDQFSVERPDGSNFTLKIRSTKLEDSAMYFCASSQTSGSREQFFGPGTRLTVL.

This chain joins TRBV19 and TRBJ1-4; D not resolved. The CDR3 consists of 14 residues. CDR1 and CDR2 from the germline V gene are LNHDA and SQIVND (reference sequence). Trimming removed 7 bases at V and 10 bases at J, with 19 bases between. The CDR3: CASTLSGVSAKLFF. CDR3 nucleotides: TGTGCCAGTACGTTGTCCGGGGTTTCGGCAAAACTGTTTTTT.

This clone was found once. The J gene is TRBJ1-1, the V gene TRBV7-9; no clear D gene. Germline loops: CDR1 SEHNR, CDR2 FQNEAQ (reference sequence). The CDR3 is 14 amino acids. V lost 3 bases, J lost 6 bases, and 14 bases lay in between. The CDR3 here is CASSFAMGGAEAFF. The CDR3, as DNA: TGTGCCAGCAGCTTTGCGATGGGAGGCGCTGAAGCTTTCTTT.

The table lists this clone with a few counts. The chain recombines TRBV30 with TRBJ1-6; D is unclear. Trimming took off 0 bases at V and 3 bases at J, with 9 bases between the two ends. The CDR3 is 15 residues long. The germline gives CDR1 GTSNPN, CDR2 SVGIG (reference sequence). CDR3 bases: TGTGCCTGGAGTGTATTAGAAAACTATAATTCACCCCTCCACTTT. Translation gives CAWSVLENYNSPLHF.

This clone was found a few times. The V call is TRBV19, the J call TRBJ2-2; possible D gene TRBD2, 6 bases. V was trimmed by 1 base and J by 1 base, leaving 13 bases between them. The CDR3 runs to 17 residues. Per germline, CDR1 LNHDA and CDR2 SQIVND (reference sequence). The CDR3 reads CASSIVRLAQNTGELFF. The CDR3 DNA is TGTGCCAGTAGTATAGTTAGGCTAGCGCAGAACACCGGGGAGCTGTTTTTT.

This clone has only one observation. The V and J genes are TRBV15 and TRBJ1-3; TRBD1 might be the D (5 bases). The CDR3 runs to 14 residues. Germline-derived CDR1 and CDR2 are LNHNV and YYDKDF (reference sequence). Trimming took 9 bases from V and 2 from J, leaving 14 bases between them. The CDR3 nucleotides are TGTGCCACGGCTGGGGGGATGGCTGGAAACACCATATATTTT. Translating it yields CATAGGMAGNTIYF.

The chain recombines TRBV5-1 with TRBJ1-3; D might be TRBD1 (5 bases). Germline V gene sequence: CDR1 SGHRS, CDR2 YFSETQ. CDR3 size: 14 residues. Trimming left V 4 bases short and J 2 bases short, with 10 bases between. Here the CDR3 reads CASSAGGAGNTIYF. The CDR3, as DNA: TGCGCCAGCAGCGCCGGGGGGGCTGGAAACACCATATATTTT.